This TCR beta chain was found in a study of CD8+ T cells in alopecia areata. Sequencing templates came from extracted RNA that was reverse transcribed into cDNA. Libraries were prepared by immunoSEQ multiplex PCR; TCRdb keeps only in-frame clonotypes and omits some of them. Among about 200,000 clones listed, under 80% were seen once. This clone appeared once. Treatment of the sample: oral pan-JAK inhibitor, 5-10 mg twice daily. Germline V gives CDR1 GTSNPN, CDR2 SVGIG (reference sequence). This CDR3 comprises 15 residues. The ends were cut back, 5 bases at V and 2 bases at J, with 13 bases in the middle.

This rearrangement joins TRBV30 to TRBJ2-6; tentatively, D is TRBD1 (5 bases). This receptor was identified in a human donor with alopecia areata. The sample here was CD4+ T cells sorted from blood, taken around week 50, from a patient treated with tofacitinib. The CDR3 bases are TGTGCCTGGGGGGCGGACAACCCTGGGGCCAACGTCCTGACTTTC. Protein: CAWGADNPGANVLTF.